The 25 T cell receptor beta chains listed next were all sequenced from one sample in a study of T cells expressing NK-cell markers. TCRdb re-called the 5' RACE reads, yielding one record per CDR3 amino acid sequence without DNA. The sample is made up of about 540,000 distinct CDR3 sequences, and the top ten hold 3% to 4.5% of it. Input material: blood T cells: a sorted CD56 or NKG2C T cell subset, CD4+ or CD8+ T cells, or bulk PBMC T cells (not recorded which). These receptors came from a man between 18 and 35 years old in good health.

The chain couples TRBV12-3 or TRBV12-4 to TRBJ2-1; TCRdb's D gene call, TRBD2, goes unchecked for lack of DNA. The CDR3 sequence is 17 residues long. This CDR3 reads CASSIGLAHLTADEQFF.

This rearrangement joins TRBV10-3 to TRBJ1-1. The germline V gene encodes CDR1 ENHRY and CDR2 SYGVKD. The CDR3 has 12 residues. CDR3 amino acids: CAISESAREAFF.

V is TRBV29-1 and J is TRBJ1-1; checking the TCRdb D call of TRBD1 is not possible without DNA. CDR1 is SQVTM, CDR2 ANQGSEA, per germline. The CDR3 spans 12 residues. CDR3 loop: CSVADRGPEAFF. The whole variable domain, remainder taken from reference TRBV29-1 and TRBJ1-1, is SAVISQKPSRDICQRGTSLTIQCQVDSQVTMMFWYRQQPGQSLTLIATANQGSEATYESGFVIDKFPISRPNLTFSTLTVSNMSPEDSSIYLCSVADRGPEAFFGQGTRLTVV.

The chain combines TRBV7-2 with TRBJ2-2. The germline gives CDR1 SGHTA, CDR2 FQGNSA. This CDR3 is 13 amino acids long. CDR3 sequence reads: CASSFWGPGELFF.

CDR3 loop: CASSLARPSGTSGANVLTF. The V gene is TRBV11-1, the J gene TRBJ2-6; the D call of TRBD2 rests on TCRdb alone, since no DNA is present to check it. Germline-derived CDR1 and CDR2 are SGHAT and FQDESV (reference sequence). The CDR3 contains 19 residues.

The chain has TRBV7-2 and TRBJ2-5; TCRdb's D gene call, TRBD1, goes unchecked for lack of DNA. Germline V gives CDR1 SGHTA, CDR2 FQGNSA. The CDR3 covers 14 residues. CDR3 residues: CASSSGQTQETQYF.

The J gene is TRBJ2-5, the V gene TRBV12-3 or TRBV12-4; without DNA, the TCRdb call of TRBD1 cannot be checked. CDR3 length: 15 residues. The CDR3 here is CASSRGQGIGETQYF.

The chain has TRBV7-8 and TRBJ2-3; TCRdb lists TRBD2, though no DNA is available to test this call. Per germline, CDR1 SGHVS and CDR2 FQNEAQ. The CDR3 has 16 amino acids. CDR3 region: CASSAWTSASTDTQYF.

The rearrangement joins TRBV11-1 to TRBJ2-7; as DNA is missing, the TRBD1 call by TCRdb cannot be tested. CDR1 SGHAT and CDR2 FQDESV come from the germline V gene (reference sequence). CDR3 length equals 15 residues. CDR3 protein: CASSSRWTGGHEQYF.

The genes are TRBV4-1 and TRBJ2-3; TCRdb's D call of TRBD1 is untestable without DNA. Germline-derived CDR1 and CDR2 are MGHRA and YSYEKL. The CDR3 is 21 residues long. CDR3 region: CASSQVALTGTGISSTDTQYF.

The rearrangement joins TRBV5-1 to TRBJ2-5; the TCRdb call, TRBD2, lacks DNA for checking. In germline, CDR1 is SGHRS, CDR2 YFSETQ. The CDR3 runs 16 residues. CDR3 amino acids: CASSPTLAGFQETQYF.

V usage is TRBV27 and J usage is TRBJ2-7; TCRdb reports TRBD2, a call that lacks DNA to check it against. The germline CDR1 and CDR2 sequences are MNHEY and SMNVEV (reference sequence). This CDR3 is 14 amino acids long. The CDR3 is CASSIAGGPGEQYF.

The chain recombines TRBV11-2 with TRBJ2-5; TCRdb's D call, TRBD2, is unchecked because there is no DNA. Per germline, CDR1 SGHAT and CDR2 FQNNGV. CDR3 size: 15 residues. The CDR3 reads CASSLSAGLAETQYF.

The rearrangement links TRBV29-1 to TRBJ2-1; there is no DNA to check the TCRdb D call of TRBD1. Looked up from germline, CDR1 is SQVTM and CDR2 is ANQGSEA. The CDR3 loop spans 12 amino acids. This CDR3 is CSVRPQGNEQFF.

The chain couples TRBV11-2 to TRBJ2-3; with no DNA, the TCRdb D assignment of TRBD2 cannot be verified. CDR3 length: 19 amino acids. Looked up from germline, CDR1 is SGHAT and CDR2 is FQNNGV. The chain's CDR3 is CASNPGLAGGVKGTDTQYF. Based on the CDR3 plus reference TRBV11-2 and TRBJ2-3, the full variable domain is EAGVAQSPRYKIIEKRQSVAFWCNPISGHATLYWYQQILGQGPKLLIQFQNNGVVDDSQLPKDRFSAERLKGVDSTLKIQPAKLEDSAVYLCASNPGLAGGVKGTDTQYFGPGTRLTVL.

The CDR3 loop is CASGSVAGVYNEQFF. The chain combines TRBV2 with TRBJ2-1; without DNA, the TCRdb call of TRBD2 cannot be checked. Germline V CDR1 and CDR2: SNHLY, FYNNEI. CDR3 size: 15 residues.

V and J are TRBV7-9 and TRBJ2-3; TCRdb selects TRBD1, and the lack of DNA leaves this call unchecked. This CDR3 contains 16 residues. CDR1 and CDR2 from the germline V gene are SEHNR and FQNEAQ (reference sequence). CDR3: CASGARTGTRGDTQYF.

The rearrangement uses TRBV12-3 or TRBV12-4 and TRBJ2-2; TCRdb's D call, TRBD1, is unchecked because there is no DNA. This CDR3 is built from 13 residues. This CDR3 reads CALGQGDTGELFF.

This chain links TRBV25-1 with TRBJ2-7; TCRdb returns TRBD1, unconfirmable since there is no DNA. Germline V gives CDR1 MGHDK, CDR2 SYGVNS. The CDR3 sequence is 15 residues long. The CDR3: CASSGRRTGGYEQYF.

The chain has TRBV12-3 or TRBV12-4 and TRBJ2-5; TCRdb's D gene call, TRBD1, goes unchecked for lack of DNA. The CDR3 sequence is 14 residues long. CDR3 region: CASSLRQFEETQYF.

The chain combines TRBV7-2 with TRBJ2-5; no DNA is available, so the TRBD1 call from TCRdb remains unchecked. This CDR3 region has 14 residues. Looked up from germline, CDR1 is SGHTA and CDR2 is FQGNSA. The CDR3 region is CASSPMGGWETQYF.

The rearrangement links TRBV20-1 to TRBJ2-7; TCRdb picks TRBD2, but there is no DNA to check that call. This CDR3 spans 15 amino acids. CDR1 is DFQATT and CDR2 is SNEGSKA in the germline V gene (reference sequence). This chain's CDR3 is CSASAPGLDPWEQYF.

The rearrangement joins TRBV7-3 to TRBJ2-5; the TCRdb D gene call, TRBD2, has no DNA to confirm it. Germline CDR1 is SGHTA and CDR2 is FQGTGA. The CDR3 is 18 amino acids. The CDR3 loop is CASSPRLAGGEIQETQYF.

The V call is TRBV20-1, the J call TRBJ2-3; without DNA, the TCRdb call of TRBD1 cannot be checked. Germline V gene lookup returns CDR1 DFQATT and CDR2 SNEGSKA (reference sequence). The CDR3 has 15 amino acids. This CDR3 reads CSATRGKTITDTQYF.

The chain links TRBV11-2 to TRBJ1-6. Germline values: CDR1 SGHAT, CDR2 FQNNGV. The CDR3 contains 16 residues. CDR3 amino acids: CASSSLGTSYNSPLHF.